Many counts were recorded for the clone carrying this T cell receptor (beta chain). Antigen: not known. Template switching supplied a universal primer site; unique molecular identifiers were carried on the cDNA. TCRdb reprocessed the 5' RACE reads via MiXCR and lists one record per CDR3 protein. The sample lists about 690,000 distinct CDR3 sequences, 6% to 6.5% seen once, with 1.5% to 2% in the top ten. CDR3 length equals 16 residues. Germline V CDR1 and CDR2: DFQATT, SNEGSKA (reference sequence). J was trimmed by 1 base and V by 4 bases; bases with no gene match: 10. The source of the sample is a study of identical twins. Findings and caveats of the study: Models predicted less out-of-frame TCR alpha sharing in monozygotic twins than was found. Within twin pairs, the out-of-frame alpha sequences they shared showed excess low generation probability.

Sequencing was performed on naive T cells sorted from blood. This TCR came from a man younger than 35 in good health. This chain joins TRBV20-1 and TRBJ2-3; 8 nucleotides agree with TRBD2. The CDR3 coding sequence is TGCAGTGCTAATCCTCTAGCGGGTGGGGGCACAGATACGCAGTATTTT. This sequence encodes CSANPLAGGGTDTQYF.